This T cell receptor beta chain is from a study of shared clonotypes between healthy human individuals. Findings and limits, study-wide: Blood was the sole source, and tissue repertoires probably differ.

The trim removed 4 bases at V and 0 bases at J, leaving 8 bases unmatched. The germline CDR1 and CDR2 sequences are MNHEY and SMNVEV (reference sequence). The CDR3 is 16 amino acids. As concerns this clone: Its target is unknown.

When replicate PCRs were run on unsorted PBMC, they used 250 to 300 ng DNA, approximately 30,000 T cell genomes. Generated by immunoSEQ multiplex PCR, the TCRdb table keeps only in-frame clones and is missing some. The repertoire includes 97,000 or so clones, about half of them detected once, and about 14% sits in the top ten. The TCR originated in a woman between 40 and 55 years old in good health. Some clones in this sample may be carry-over from other donors' samples. The chain combines TRBV27 with TRBJ2-7; 8 bases fit TRBD1. Sequencing was performed on PBMCs. The CDR3 bases are TGTGCCAGCAGTTCCCTCGGGACAGGAGTCTCCTACGAGCAGTACTTC. Amino acids: CASSSLGTGVSYEQYF.